What follows is one T cell receptor beta chain and its context. Repertoires were generated with immunoSEQ multiplex PCR, while TCRdb's copy carries only in-frame clones and drops some. Altogether approximately 230,000 clones are present, about nine tenths being singletons, with the ten largest covering about 2.2%. This record belongs to a study of blood T cell repertoires in COVID-19. V shed 1 base and J 2 bases; nucleotides not matched to a gene: 5. Germline V gene lookup returns CDR1 MGHDK and CDR2 SYGVNS. CDR3 length: 15 amino acids. Sequencing was carried out using peripheral blood. The TCR sequence derives from a man aged 25 to 40 who had recovered from COVID-19. The chain joins TRBV25-1 to TRBJ2-7, with 7 nucleotides matching TRBD1. The CDR3 sequence is CASSEFGTVTYEQYF. The CDR3 coding sequence is TGTGCCAGCAGTGAATTTGGGACAGTTACCTACGAGCAGTACTTC.